The present entry profiles one TCR beta chain with its context. Produced via immunoSEQ multiplex PCR; TCRdb's table is partial and in-frame only. The sample includes 390,000 or so clones, approximately 87% of them seen just once. This CDR3 is built from 16 residues. V lost 1 base and J lost 3; bases outside the gene matches: 7. Germline V gene sequence: CDR1 LGHNA, CDR2 YSLEER. This sample stems from a study of blood T cell repertoires in COVID-19. The specimen was peripheral blood. This sequence originates from a woman aged 25 to 45 with COVID-19, enrolled during active disease. The chain carries TRBV4-3 and TRBJ2-7, with 9 nucleotides matching TRBD1. The CDR3 DNA is TGCGCCAGCAGCCAAGTCCCGACAGGGGGGGTCTACGAGCAGTACTTC. It is translated as CASSQVPTGGVYEQYF.